The clone carrying this TCR beta chain is a singleton in its sample. This sample stems from a study of blood T cell repertoires in COVID-19. Assay: immunoSEQ multiplex PCR; the TCRdb copy retains only in-frame clones and omits some. Among 150,000 to 200,000 clones listed, around 76% were seen once. From germline, CDR1 is LNHDA and CDR2 SQIVND (reference sequence). The V gene end was trimmed by 7 bases and the J gene end by 4 bases; junction bases not matched to a gene: 16. The CDR3 spans 17 residues. The chain uses TRBV19 and TRBJ1-2; TRBD1 aligns across 9 bases. The source of this sequence is a woman aged 45-60 years with acute COVID-19. What was sequenced was PBMCs or T cells enriched from blood (not recorded which). The CDR3 DNA follows: TGTGCCAGTACCCCGCGGACAGGGGTTGTCTATGGCTATGGCTACACCTTC. Amino acid sequence: CASTPRTGVVYGYGYTF.